These T cell receptor beta chains were read from a single sample in a study of CD8 T cells in ankylosing spondylitis. TCRdb used MiXCR to reprocess the 5' RACE reads, holding one entry per CDR3 protein. The sample has under 170,000 distinct CDR3 sequences; under 45% are singletons. The sample comprised synovial fluid, either unsorted or a sorted T cell fraction (not recorded which). The receptors were sampled from a male donor with ankylosing spondylitis. CDR3s include the opening cysteine and the closing phenylalanine or tryptophan. D genes are given only for firm matches. A row's size may be missing; if present it is once, few, many or a size class.

v_gene,j_gene,abundance,d_gene,CDR3aa,CDR3nt
TRBV5-5,TRBJ1-2,NA,NA,CASSLEGADLRGYTF,TGTGCCAGCAGCTTGGAAGGGGCGGATCTCCGGGGCTACACCTTC
TRBV12-3/TRBV12-4,TRBJ2-1,many,TRBD2,CASSFGTSGSMGSYNEQFF,TGTGCCAGCAGTTTCGGGACTAGCGGGAGTATGGGTTCCTACAATGAGCAGTTCTTC
TRBV20-1,TRBJ1-2,NA,NA,CSARDFGFLYGYTF,TGCAGTGCTAGAGATTTTGGGTTTCTATATGGCTACACCTTC
TRBV5-1,TRBJ2-3,NA,TRBD2,CASSNRPLAGYTDTQYF,TGCGCCAGCAGCAACCGCCCCCTAGCGGGGTACACAGATACGCAGTATTTT
TRBV12-3/TRBV12-4,TRBJ2-1,many,TRBD2,CASSAVLAVINNEQFF,TGTGCCAGCAGTGCCGTACTAGCGGTCATCAACAATGAGCAGTTCTTC
TRBV28,TRBJ1-5,NA,TRBD1,CASRPVTGGQPQHF,TGTGCCAGCAGGCCCGTTACAGGGGGACAGCCCCAGCATTTT
TRBV27,TRBJ2-5,few,TRBD2,CASSLGSGSIETQYF,TGTGCCAGCAGTCTCGGTAGCGGGAGTATAGAGACCCAGTACTTC
TRBV6-1,TRBJ2-2,once,NA,CASSPYGNTGELFF,TGTGCCAGCAGCCCCTATGGAAACACCGGGGAGCTGTTTTTT
TRBV10-3,TRBJ1-4,few,NA,CAISLHPLELDEKLFF,TGTGCCATCAGTCTACATCCCCTGGAACTCGATGAAAAACTGTTTTTT
TRBV4-3,TRBJ1-6,once,NA,CASSQAYGLLNSPLHF,TGCGCCAGCAGCCAAGCCTACGGACTTCTTAATTCACCCCTCCACTTT
TRBV20-1,TRBJ2-7,NA,TRBD1,CSARDKQGRYEQYF,TGCAGTGCTAGAGATAAACAGGGGAGATACGAGCAGTACTTC
TRBV9,TRBJ2-1,NA,TRBD2,CASSEETGGSYNEQFF,TGTGCCAGCAGCGAAGAAACGGGGGGCTCCTACAATGAGCAGTTCTTC
TRBV7-9,TRBJ2-4,NA,NA,CASSPINFPNIQYF,TGTGCCAGCAGCCCCATAAATTTTCCCAACATTCAGTACTTC
TRBV12-3/TRBV12-4,TRBJ1-3,NA,NA,CASSLQVTGNTIYF,TGTGCCAGCAGTTTACAGGTTACCGGAAACACCATATATTTT
TRBV11-2,TRBJ2-1,few,TRBD2,CASSWTRTRDVHEQFF,TGTGCCAGCAGCTGGACCCGGACTAGGGACGTACATGAGCAGTTCTTC
TRBV29-1,TRBJ1-1,few,NA,CSVPTGYEAFF,TGCAGCGTTCCCACAGGGTACGAAGCTTTCTTT
TRBV4-1,TRBJ1-4,few,NA,CASSPQRGLGEKLFF,TGCGCCAGCAGCCCGCAGCGAGGGCTAGGTGAAAAACTGTTTTTT
TRBV10-3,TRBJ2-5,NA,NA,CAIRGGAQETQYF,TGTGCCATCAGGGGTGGGGCCCAAGAGACCCAGTACTTC
TRBV12-3/TRBV12-4,TRBJ2-3,NA,TRBD1,CASIRDRGPTDTQYF,TGTGCCAGCATTCGGGACAGGGGTCCCACAGATACGCAGTATTTT
TRBV5-1,TRBJ2-1,NA,NA,CASSFLTGRHYNEQFF,TGCGCCAGCAGCTTTCTTACAGGGAGGCACTACAATGAGCAGTTCTTC